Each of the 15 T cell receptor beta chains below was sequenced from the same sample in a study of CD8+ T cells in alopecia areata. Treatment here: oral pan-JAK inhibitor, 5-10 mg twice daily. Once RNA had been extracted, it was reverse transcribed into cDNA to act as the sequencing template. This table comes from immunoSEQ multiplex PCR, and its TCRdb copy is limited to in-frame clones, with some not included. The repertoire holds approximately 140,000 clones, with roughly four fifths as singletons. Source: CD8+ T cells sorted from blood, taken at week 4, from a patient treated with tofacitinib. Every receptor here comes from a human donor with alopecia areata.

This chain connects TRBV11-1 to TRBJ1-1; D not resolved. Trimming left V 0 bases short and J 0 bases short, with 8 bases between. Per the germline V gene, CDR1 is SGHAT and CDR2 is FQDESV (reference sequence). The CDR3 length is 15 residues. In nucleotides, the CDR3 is TGTGCCAGCAGCTTAGCGAGAGGTCTGAACACTGAAGCTTTCTTT. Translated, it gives CASSLARGLNTEAFF.

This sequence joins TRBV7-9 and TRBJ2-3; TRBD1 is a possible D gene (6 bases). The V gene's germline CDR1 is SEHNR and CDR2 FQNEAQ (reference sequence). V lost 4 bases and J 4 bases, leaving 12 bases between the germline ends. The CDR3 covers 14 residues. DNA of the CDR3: TGTGCCAGCAGCTCACAGGGTGACGCAGATACGCAGTATTTT. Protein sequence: CASSSQGDADTQYF.

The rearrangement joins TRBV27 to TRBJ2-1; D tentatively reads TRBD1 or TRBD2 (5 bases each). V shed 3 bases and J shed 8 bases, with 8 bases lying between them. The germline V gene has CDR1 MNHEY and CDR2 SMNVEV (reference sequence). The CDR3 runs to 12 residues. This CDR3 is CASSFRGYEQFF. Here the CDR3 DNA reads TGTGCCAGCAGTTTCCGGGGCTATGAGCAGTTCTTC.

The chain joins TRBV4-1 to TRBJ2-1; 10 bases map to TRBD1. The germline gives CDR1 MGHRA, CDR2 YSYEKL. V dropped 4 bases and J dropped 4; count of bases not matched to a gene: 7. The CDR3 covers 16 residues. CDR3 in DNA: TGCGCCAGCAGCCTACAACGACAGGGGGCTTACAATGAGCAGTTCTTC. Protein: CASSLQRQGAYNEQFF.

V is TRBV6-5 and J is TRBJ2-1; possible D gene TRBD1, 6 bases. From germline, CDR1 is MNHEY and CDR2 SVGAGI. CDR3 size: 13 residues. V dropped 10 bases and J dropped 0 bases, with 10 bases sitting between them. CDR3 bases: TGTGCCACAGGACAGAGCTCCTACAATGAGCAGTTCTTC. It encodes CATGQSSYNEQFF.

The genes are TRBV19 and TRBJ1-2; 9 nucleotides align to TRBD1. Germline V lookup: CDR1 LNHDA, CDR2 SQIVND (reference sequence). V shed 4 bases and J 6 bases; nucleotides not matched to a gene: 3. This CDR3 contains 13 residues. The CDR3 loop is CASSTRQGDGYTF. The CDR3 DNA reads TGTGCCAGTAGTACCCGACAGGGGGATGGCTACACCTTC.

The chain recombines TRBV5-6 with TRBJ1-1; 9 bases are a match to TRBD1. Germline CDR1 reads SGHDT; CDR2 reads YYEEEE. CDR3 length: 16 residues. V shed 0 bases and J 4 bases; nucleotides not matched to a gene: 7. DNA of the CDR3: TGTGCCAGCAGCTTGGGACAGGGGGGGCAGAGCACTGAAGCTTTCTTT. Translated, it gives CASSLGQGGQSTEAFF.

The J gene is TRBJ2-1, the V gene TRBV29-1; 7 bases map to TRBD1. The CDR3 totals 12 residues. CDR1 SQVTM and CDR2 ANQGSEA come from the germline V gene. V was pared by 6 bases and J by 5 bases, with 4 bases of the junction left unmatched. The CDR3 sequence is CSVTGQNNEQFF. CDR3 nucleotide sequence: TGCAGCGTGACGGGACAGAACAATGAGCAGTTCTTC.

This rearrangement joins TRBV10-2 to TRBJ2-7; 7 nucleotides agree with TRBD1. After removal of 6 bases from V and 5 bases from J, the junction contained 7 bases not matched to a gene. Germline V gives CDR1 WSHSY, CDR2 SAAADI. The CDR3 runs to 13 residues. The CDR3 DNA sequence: TGCGCCAGCAGCGGACAGGTTTTCGACGAGCAGTACTTC. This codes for CASSGQVFDEQYF.

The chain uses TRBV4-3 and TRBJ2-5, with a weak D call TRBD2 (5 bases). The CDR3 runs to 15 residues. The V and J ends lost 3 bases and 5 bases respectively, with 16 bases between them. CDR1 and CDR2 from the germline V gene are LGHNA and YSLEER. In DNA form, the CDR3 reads TGCGCCAGCAGCCACCACGTGGGGTCGGGGGAGACCCAGTACTTC. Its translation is CASSHHVGSGETQYF.

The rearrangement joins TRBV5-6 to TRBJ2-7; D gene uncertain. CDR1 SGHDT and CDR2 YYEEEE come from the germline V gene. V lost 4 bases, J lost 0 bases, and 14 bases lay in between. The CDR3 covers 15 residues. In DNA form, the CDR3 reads TGTGCCAGCAGCGCGCCGGGCTCCACCTCCTACGAGCAGTACTTC. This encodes CASSAPGSTSYEQYF.

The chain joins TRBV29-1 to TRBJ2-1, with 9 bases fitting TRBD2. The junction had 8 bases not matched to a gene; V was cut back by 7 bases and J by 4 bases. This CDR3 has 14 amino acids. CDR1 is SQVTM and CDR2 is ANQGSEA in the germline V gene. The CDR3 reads CSAIGTSSYNEQFF. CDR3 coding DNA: TGCAGCGCGATAGGGACTAGCAGTTACAATGAGCAGTTCTTC.

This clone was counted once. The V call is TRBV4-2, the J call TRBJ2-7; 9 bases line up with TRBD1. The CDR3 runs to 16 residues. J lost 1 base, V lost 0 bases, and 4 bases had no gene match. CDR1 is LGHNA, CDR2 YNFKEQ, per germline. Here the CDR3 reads CASSQEQGALSYEQYF. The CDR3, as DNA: TGTGCCAGCAGCCAAGAACAGGGGGCCCTATCCTACGAGCAGTACTTC.

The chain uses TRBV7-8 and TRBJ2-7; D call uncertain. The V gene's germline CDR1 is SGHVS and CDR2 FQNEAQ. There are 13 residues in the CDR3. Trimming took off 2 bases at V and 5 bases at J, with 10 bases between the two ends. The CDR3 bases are TGTGCCAGCAGCTTATTGGATTTTAACGAGCAGTACTTC. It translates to CASSLLDFNEQYF.

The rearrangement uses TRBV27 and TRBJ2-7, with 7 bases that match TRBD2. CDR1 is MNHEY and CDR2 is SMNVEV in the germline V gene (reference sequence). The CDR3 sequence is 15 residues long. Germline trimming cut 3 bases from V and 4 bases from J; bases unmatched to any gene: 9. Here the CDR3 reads CASSLRLAESYEQYF. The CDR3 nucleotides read TGTGCCAGCAGTTTGCGTCTAGCGGAATCGTACGAGCAGTACTTC.